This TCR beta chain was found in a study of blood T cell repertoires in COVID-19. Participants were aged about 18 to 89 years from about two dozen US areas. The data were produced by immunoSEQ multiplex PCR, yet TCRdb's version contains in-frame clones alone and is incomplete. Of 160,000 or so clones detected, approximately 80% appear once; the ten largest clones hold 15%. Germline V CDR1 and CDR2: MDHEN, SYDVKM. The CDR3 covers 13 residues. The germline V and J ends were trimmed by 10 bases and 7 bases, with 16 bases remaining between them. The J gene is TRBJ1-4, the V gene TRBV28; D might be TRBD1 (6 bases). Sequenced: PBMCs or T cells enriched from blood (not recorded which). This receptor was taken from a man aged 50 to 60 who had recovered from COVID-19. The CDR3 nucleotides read TGTGCCACTCAGGGGAACGGGGTTGAAAAACTGTTTTTT. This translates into CATQGNGVEKLFF.